These 5 T cell receptor beta chains were sequenced from one sample in a study of CD8+ T cells in alopecia areata. Regarding treatment: oral pan-JAK inhibitor, 5-10 mg twice daily. cDNA prepared by RNA extraction and subsequent reverse transcription served as the template for sequencing. Only in-frame clones appear in the TCRdb table, and some are missing; sequencing was by immunoSEQ multiplex PCR. The sample records 180,000 or so clones, 40% to 65% being singletons. The input for sequencing was CD8+ T cells sorted from blood, taken at approximately week 51, from a patient treated with tofacitinib. All receptors derive from a human donor with alopecia areata.

This clone was observed a few times. This chain uses TRBV5-6 with TRBJ2-2, with 7 bases aligning to TRBD1. V shed 4 bases and J 3 bases; nucleotides not matched to a gene: 6. This CDR3 comprises 15 residues. CDR1 is SGHDT, CDR2 YYEEEE, per germline. CDR3 amino acids: CASSARDSYTGELFF. The CDR3 bases are TGTGCCAGCAGCGCAAGGGACAGCTACACCGGGGAGCTGTTTTTT. The variable domain in full, completed from reference TRBV5-6 and TRBJ2-2, reads DAGVTQSPTHLIKTRGQQVTLRCSPKSGHDTVSWYQQALGQGPQFIFQYYEEEERQRGNFPDRFSGHQFPNYSSELNVNALLLGDSALYLCASSARDSYTGELFFGEGSRLTVL.

V and J are TRBV29-1 and TRBJ2-7, with D tentatively TRBD1 (6 bases). Trimming cost V 5 bases and J 3 bases, with 11 bases left between them. CDR3 length: 12 residues. The germline V gene encodes CDR1 SQVTM and CDR2 ANQGSEA. The CDR3: CSVFGQFYEQYF. The DNA for the CDR3 is TGCAGCGTTTTCGGACAGTTCTACGAGCAGTACTTC.

As to this clone: A read error may account for a junction end that differs from germline. The V gene is TRBV7-7, the J gene TRBJ2-5, with TRBD2 matching 8 bases. CDR1 SSHAT and CDR2 FNYEAQ come from the germline V gene (reference sequence). The CDR3 runs 13 residues. CDR3 protein: CASSSGRGETQYF. The CDR3 bases are TGTGCTAGCAGCTCCGGGAGGGGGGAGACCCAGTACTTC.

The rearrangement joins TRBV18 to TRBJ1-1, with D unclear. The CDR3 sequence is 15 residues long. V dropped 2 bases and J dropped 0 bases, with 10 bases sitting between them. Germline V gene sequence: CDR1 KGHSH, CDR2 LQKENI. In DNA, the CDR3 is TGTGCCAGCTCACCATTAAGGGAGATGAACACTGAAGCTTTCTTT. The encoded protein is CASSPLREMNTEAFF. Complete variable domain (other parts from reference TRBV18 and TRBJ1-1): NAGVMQNPRHLVRRRGQEARLRCSPMKGHSHVYWYRQLPEEGLKFMVYLQKENIIDESGMPKERFSAEFPKEGPSILRIQQVVRGDSAAYFCASSPLREMNTEAFFGQGTRLTVV.

The chain joins TRBV25-1 to TRBJ2-5, with D unresolved. V was pared by 5 bases and J by 5 bases, with 18 bases between. This CDR3 spans 15 amino acids. The V gene's germline CDR1 is MGHDK and CDR2 SYGVNS. For the CDR3, the DNA is TGTGCCAGCAGTATCACCCGGGTGCCAGCGGAGACCCAGTACTTC. It specifies CASSITRVPAETQYF.